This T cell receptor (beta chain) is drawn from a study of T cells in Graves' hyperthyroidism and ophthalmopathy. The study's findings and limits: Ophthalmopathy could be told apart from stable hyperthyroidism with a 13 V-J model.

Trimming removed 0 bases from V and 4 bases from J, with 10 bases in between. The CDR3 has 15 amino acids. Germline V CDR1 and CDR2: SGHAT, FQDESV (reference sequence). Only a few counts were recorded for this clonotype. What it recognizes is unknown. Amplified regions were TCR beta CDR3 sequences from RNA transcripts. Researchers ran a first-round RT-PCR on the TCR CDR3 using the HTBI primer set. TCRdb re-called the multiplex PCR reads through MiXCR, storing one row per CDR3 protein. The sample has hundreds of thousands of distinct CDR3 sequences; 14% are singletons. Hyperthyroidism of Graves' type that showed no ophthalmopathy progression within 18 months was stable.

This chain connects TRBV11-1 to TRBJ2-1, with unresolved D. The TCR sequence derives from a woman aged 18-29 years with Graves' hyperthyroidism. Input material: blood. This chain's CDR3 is CASSLAPSRYNEQFF. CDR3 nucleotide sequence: TGTGCCAGCAGCTTAGCCCCGAGCAGGTACAATGAGCAGTTCTTC.